This T cell receptor (beta chain) came from a study of T cells in localized non-small cell lung cancer. Study-wide findings and caveats: A median approximately 60 of the top 100 tumor clones appeared in adjacent lung. Overall survival was longer when the density of T cells in the blood was higher.

About this clone: Its antigen is undetermined.

CDR1 KGHSH and CDR2 LQKENI come from the germline V gene. Germline trimming cut 3 bases from V and 5 bases from J; bases unmatched to any gene: 2. This CDR3 spans 14 amino acids. The protocol was immunoSEQ multiplex PCR, while the TCRdb copy is restricted to in-frame clones and leaves out a portion. Of tens of thousands of clones in the sample, approximately 85% were seen once. This TCR was sampled from a female donor at least 60 years old with stage I lung adenocarcinoma. The rearrangement uses TRBV18 and TRBJ2-1; 9 bases fit TRBD1. The sample in question was peripheral blood, obtained before any cancer treatment. Written as DNA, the CDR3 is TGTGCCAGCTCACCCAGGACAGGGGACAATGAGCAGTTCTTC. Translating it yields CASSPRTGDNEQFF.